This TCR beta chain was sequenced during a study of cytomegalovirus exposure and HLA in healthy donors. Germline V gives CDR1 MNHEY, CDR2 SVGAGI. Trimming removed 8 bases from V and 8 bases from J, with 12 bases in between. The CDR3 runs 11 residues. As to this clone: The antigen remains undetermined.

The PCR made use of 60 Vbeta and 13 Jbeta primers. Sequencing used immunoSEQ multiplex PCR; TCRdb keeps in-frame clones, though not all of them. This table holds around 140,000 clones, about four fifths found once. Study-wide results and caveats: A later analysis found TCR association rates differed by HLA locus, highest for DRB1 and lowest for HLA-C. The authors listed 150 to 200 TCR beta chains as cytomegalovirus-associated. In a later analysis, TCR beta V- and J-gene trimming showed a link to a missense DCLRE1C variant.

This sequence originates from a woman between 35 and 50 years old in good health and CMV-seronegative. The sample consisted of PBMCs. V gene TRBV6-5 combines with J gene TRBJ1-1; D gene uncertain. The CDR3 DNA follows: TGTGCCAGCGAGAGACACTCAGAAGCTTTCTTT. Its translation is CASERHSEAFF.